The present TCR beta chain was sequenced within a study of T cell responses to AZD1222 COVID-19 vaccine (dated by TCRdb to the early 2020s). As for the study more broadly: Because spike-specific TCR depth and breadth did not differ between the two schedules, AZD1222 recipients who got a second dose at roughly 4 weeks were pooled with those who got a second dose at roughly 12 weeks. A total of about 230 trial participants underwent TCR sequencing, of whom 200 to 220 received two doses of AZD1222 and about 25 received two doses of the MenACWY control vaccine. Trial participants were enrolled into age subgroups of 18-55, 56-69 and 70-plus years, which contained about 150, 28 and 57 TCR-sequenced participants, respectively.

Study-wide conclusions, independent of this receptor: The vaccine-associated CD4 TCRs covered the entire spike protein, and the dominant responses fell in regions 160-218 and 743-854. Participants were mostly white British and included more females than males, and it was suggested by the authors that clonal diversity may have been underestimated. Nearly half of unique spike-specific TCRs reportedly recognized epitopes outside regions mutated in the B.1.351 and B.1.1.7 variants. Spike-specific TCR breadth and depth rose significantly after two AZD1222 doses compared with day 0 and with MenACWY recipients. The 56-69-year group was small, and its depth increase did not reach significance, likely because of low power. Because no day 14 peak-response samples were available, repertoires were characterized only after the peak T cell response. Conclusions about previously exposed vaccinees are limited, since just six AZD1222 recipients were seropositive for SARS-CoV-2 at baseline.

The CDR3 regions of human TCRbeta chains were subjected to immunosequencing. Per the original workflow: TCRs in the repertoires were matched against a reference library of SARS-CoV-2-specific TCRs that had been generated with the MIRA antigen-specificity platform. Breadth was defined as the fraction of unique TCRs that were SARS-CoV-2-associated. Depth was defined as the fraction of total T cells that were SARS-CoV-2-associated. Using the MIRA data, each spike-specific TCR was assigned both to the spike region to which the TCR was reactive and to a CD4 or CD8 class. Log10-transformed breadth and depth values were compared by one-way ANOVA with Sidak's multiple comparisons tests. Drawn from immuneACCESS, this table holds only the in-frame rearrangements with V and J called that TCRdb kept. Clones are partly lost; checked studies trace under half to an unresolved V gene and leave the rest unexplained. The V and J calls and the clone size are those of that table, but D and trimming were determined from the DNA. Counted in this sample were roughly 100,000 clones; about 88% of them appeared once. The leading ten clones occupy about 9.1% of the sample.

Based on the germline V gene (reference sequence), the CDR1 and CDR2 sequences are LGHDT and YNNKEL. Including the terminal cysteine and phenylalanine, the CDR3 comprises 18 residues. Kept here is only the CDR3 DNA, which spans 54 bases and is read in frame from base 1. V is pruned by 4 bases and J by 4 bases, leaving 16 bases of the junction without a gene match. With regard to this clone: The antigen it binds to is not known. There are no base qualities to consult, and no much larger clone falls within one base.

Read against the paper, the sample's time point label means: baseline before first vaccination. The vaccinee samples were drawn from two UK trials, COV001 and COV002, one of which was a single-blind randomized controlled phase 2/3 trial testing AZD1222 (ChAdOx1 nCoV-19) in healthy adults. Trial participant PBMC samples were collected at day 0 and day 28 after the second dose for TCRbeta chain sequencing. This clonotype was obtained from an adult in good health. The chain is assembled from TRBV3-1 (or the pseudogene TRBV3-2) and TRBJ2-1, with TRBD2 identical over 7 junction bases. The specimen comprised peripheral blood, sampled on day 0 of AZD1222 vaccination. The CDR3 region has the sequence CASSRGTTAPSPYNEQFF. The sequenced DNA is TGTGCCAGCAGCCGGGGGACTACCGCGCCTTCACCATACAATGAGCAGTTCTTC.